The rows below give T cell receptor beta chains drawn from one sample of a study of blood T cell repertoires in COVID-19. TCRdb's copy holds only in-frame clones and misses some; the assay was immunoSEQ multiplex PCR. In the table there are around 330,000 clones, roughly nine tenths of which are singletons. Sequences were obtained from PBMCs or T cells enriched from blood (not recorded which). These receptors all come from a man between 60 and 70 years old who had recovered from COVID-19. The CDR3 runs from the conserved cysteine through the conserved F or W. Fields, in order: J gene, clone size, V gene, D gene, CDR3 DNA, CDR3 protein. The D gene is left open where the match is weak. The size entry is marked missing in some rows and otherwise reads once, few, many or a size class.

j_call: TRBJ1-1
clone_size: -
v_call: TRBV29-1
d_call: -
cdr3_nt: TGCAGCGTTGGGCGTCCGAGGTCAACGAACACTGAAGCTTTCTTT
cdr3_aa: CSVGRPRSTNTEAFF

j_call: TRBJ1-2
clone_size: -
v_call: TRBV4-1
d_call: TRBD1
cdr3_nt: TGCGCCAGCAGCCTCCGGACAGGGGGCACCTATGGCTACACCTTC
cdr3_aa: CASSLRTGGTYGYTF

j_call: TRBJ2-6
clone_size: -
v_call: TRBV2
d_call: -
cdr3_nt: TGTGCCAGTAGATTCTCTGGGGCCAACGTCCTGACTTTC
cdr3_aa: CASRFSGANVLTF

j_call: TRBJ1-1
clone_size: -
v_call: TRBV15
d_call: -
cdr3_nt: TGTGCCACCAGCAGAGTGGCGAGGGATTCGGCTGAAGCTTTCTTT
cdr3_aa: CATSRVARDSAEAFF

j_call: TRBJ1-6
clone_size: -
v_call: TRBV27
d_call: -
cdr3_nt: TGTGCCAGCAGGACCCAAGGGGGCTCCTATAATTCACCCCTCCACTTT
cdr3_aa: CASRTQGGSYNSPLHF

j_call: TRBJ1-6
clone_size: -
v_call: TRBV30
d_call: -
cdr3_nt: TGTGCCTGGAGTGGAGGTCTACAGGGTTCACCCCTCCACTTT
cdr3_aa: CAWSGGLQGSPLHF

j_call: TRBJ1-1
clone_size: few
v_call: TRBV7-6
d_call: -
cdr3_nt: TGTGCCAGCAGTGCGGATTTGAACACTGAAGCTTTCTTT
cdr3_aa: CASSADLNTEAFF

j_call: TRBJ1-2
clone_size: once
v_call: TRBV10-3
d_call: -
cdr3_nt: TGTGCCATCAGTGGGACAGACTATGGCTACACCTTC
cdr3_aa: CAISGTDYGYTF

j_call: TRBJ1-1
clone_size: -
v_call: TRBV12-5
d_call: TRBD1
cdr3_nt: TGTGCTAGTGGTTTGGTAACAGGGGTGAGCACTGAAGCTTTCTTT
cdr3_aa: CASGLVTGVSTEAFF

j_call: TRBJ2-1
clone_size: -
v_call: TRBV7-2
d_call: TRBD2
cdr3_nt: TGTGCCAGCAGCTTAGTTCGGCTAGCGGGCCCCTACAATGAGCAGTTCTTC
cdr3_aa: CASSLVRLAGPYNEQFF

j_call: TRBJ2-1
clone_size: -
v_call: TRBV6-5
d_call: -
cdr3_nt: TGTGCCAGCGCGGATAGCTCCTACAATGAGCAGTTCTTC
cdr3_aa: CASADSSYNEQFF

j_call: TRBJ2-1
clone_size: -
v_call: TRBV12-3/TRBV12-4
d_call: -
cdr3_nt: TGTGCCAGCACCCTAAACCTCCCCAATGAGCAGTTCTTC
cdr3_aa: CASTLNLPNEQFF

j_call: TRBJ2-3
clone_size: -
v_call: TRBV7-9
d_call: -
cdr3_nt: TGTGCCAGCAGCTTAGGGTCGGGTTTTTCAGATACGCAGTATTTT
cdr3_aa: CASSLGSGFSDTQYF

j_call: TRBJ1-2
clone_size: -
v_call: TRBV7-9
d_call: -
cdr3_nt: TGTGCCAGCACCATAACAGATGAATATGGCTACACCTTC
cdr3_aa: CASTITDEYGYTF

j_call: TRBJ1-2
clone_size: -
v_call: TRBV7-8
d_call: -
cdr3_nt: TGTGCCAGCAGCTTCTCGGAGGGAACGGCCAATGGCTACACCTTC
cdr3_aa: CASSFSEGTANGYTF

j_call: TRBJ1-3
clone_size: once
v_call: TRBV5-5
d_call: -
cdr3_nt: TGTGCCAGCAGCCAGACTTCGATATCTGGAAACACCATATATTTT
cdr3_aa: CASSQTSISGNTIYF

j_call: TRBJ1-5
clone_size: -
v_call: TRBV6-1
d_call: -
cdr3_nt: TGTGCCAGCAGTGAATTGTCGCTAGCGGAGCCCCAGCATTTT
cdr3_aa: CASSELSLAEPQHF

j_call: TRBJ2-4
clone_size: -
v_call: TRBV27
d_call: TRBD1
cdr3_nt: TGTGCCAGCAGCCCGACAGGGCTCGCCAAAAACATTCAGTACTTC
cdr3_aa: CASSPTGLAKNIQYF

j_call: TRBJ2-5
clone_size: -
v_call: TRBV30
d_call: -
cdr3_nt: TGTGCCTGGAGTGTAGTTAGCGGTAATCCCAGGAAGACCCAGTACTTC
cdr3_aa: CAWSVVSGNPRKTQYF

j_call: TRBJ1-2
clone_size: once
v_call: TRBV5-4
d_call: -
cdr3_nt: TGTGCCAGCAGCTTCCAGGGTTATTCGGGTGGCTACACCTTC
cdr3_aa: CASSFQGYSGGYTF

j_call: TRBJ1-5
clone_size: -
v_call: TRBV10-2
d_call: -
cdr3_nt: TGCGCCAGCAGTGAGCACCCCCCGGGGTCGGGTCAGCCCCAGCATTTT
cdr3_aa: CASSEHPPGSGQPQHF

j_call: TRBJ1-1
clone_size: -
v_call: TRBV11-3
d_call: TRBD1
cdr3_nt: TGTGCCAGCAGCTTAGTGGGACAGGGAATGGGTATGAACACTGAAGCTTTCTTT
cdr3_aa: CASSLVGQGMGMNTEAFF

j_call: TRBJ1-6
clone_size: -
v_call: TRBV19
d_call: -
cdr3_nt: TGTGCCAGTAGGACAAGCTCCTATAATTCACCCCTCCACTTT
cdr3_aa: CASRTSSYNSPLHF

j_call: TRBJ2-7
clone_size: -
v_call: TRBV2
d_call: -
cdr3_nt: TGTGCCAGCAGCGACTGGACAGATACCTACGAGCAGTACTTC
cdr3_aa: CASSDWTDTYEQYF

j_call: TRBJ1-2
clone_size: once
v_call: TRBV7-9
d_call: -
cdr3_nt: TGTGCCAGCACCGAAATCGGCTATGGCTACACCTTC
cdr3_aa: CASTEIGYGYTF

j_call: TRBJ2-7
clone_size: -
v_call: TRBV11-2
d_call: -
cdr3_nt: TGTGCCAGCAGCGTACACGGGGAATCTGTGCAGTACTTC
cdr3_aa: CASSVHGESVQYF